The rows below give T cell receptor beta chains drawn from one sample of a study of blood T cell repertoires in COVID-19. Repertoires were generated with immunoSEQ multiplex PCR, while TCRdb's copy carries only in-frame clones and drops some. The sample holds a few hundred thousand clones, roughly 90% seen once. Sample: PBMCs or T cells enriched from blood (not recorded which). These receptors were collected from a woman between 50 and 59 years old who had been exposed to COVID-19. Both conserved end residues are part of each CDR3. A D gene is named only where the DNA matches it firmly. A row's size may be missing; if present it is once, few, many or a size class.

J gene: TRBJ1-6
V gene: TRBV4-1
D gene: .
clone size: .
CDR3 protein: CASSQDGGINSPLHF
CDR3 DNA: TGCGCCAGCAGCCAAGACGGGGGAATAAATTCACCCCTCCACTTT

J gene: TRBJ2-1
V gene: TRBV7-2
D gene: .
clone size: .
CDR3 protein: CASSLARFAASGGFTYNEQFF
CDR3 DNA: TGTGCCAGCAGCTTAGCGCGGTTTGCAGCAAGTGGGGGCTTTACCTACAATGAGCAGTTCTTC

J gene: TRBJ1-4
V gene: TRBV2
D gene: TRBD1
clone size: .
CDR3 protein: CASRAQGAREKLFF
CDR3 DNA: TGTGCCAGCAGAGCACAGGGGGCACGGGAAAAACTGTTTTTT

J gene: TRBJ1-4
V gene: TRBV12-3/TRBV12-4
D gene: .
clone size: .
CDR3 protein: CASSLERVKLFF
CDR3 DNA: TGTGCCAGCAGTTTAGAGAGGGTAAAACTGTTTTTT

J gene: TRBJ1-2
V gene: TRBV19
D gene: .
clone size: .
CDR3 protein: CASSPDRRSDYGYTF
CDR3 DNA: TGTGCCAGTAGTCCCGACAGAAGGAGCGACTATGGCTACACCTTC

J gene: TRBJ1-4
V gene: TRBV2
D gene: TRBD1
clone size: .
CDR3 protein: CASSGAGGAVHNEKLFF
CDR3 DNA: TGTGCCAGCAGTGGCGCAGGGGGCGCGGTTCATAATGAAAAACTGTTTTTT

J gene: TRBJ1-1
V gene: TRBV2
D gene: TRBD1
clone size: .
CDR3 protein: CASRGGQLNTEAFF
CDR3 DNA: TGTGCCAGCAGGGGGGGACAGTTGAACACTGAAGCTTTCTTT

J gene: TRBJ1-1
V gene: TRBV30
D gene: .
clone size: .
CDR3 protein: CAWTQGKVPGGMNTEAFF
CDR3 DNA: TGTGCCTGGACCCAAGGAAAGGTCCCCGGAGGGATGAACACTGAAGCTTTCTTT

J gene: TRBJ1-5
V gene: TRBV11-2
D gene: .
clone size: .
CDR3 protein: CASSFTQGGNQPQHF
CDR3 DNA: TGTGCCAGCAGTTTCACACAGGGAGGCAATCAGCCCCAGCATTTT

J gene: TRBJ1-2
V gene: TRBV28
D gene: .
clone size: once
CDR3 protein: CASSLYTNYGYTF
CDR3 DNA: TGTGCCAGCAGTTTATACACGAACTATGGCTACACCTTC

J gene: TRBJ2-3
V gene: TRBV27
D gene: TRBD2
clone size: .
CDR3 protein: CASSFGLAGAPGSGTDTQYF
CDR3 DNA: TGTGCCAGCAGTTTCGGACTAGCGGGGGCCCCTGGATCTGGCACAGATACGCAGTATTTT

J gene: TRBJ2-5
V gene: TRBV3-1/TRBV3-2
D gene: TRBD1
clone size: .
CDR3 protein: CASSQGLFRDSYQETQYF
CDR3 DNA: TGTGCCAGCAGCCAAGGCCTCTTCCGGGACAGCTACCAAGAGACCCAGTACTTC

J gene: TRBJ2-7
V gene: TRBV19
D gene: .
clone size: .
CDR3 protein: CASGAGTRTGEQYF
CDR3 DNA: TGTGCCAGTGGAGCCGGGACTCGGACGGGCGAGCAGTACTTC

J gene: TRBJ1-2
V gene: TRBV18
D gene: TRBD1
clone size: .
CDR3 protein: CASSLKGQVGNGYTF
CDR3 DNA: TGTGCCAGCTCACTCAAAGGACAGGTCGGAAATGGCTACACCTTC

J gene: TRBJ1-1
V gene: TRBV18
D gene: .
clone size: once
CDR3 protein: CASSPSARNTEAFF
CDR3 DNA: TGTGCCAGCTCACCATCCGCTAGAAACACTGAAGCTTTCTTT

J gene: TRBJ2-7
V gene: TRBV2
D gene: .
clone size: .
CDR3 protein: CARGGGYEQYF
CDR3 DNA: TGTGCCAGGGGAGGGGGTTACGAGCAGTACTTC

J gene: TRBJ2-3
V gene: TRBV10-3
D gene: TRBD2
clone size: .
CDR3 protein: CAITGGPTDTQYF
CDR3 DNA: TGTGCCATCACGGGGGGTCCCACAGATACGCAGTATTTT

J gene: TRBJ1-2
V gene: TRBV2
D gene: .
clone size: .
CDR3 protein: CASSETGPNYGYTF
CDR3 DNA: TGTGCCAGCAGTGAAACAGGCCCTAACTATGGCTACACCTTC

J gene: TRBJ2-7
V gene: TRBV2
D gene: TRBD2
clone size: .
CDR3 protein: CASTSGGRSYEQYF
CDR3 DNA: TGTGCCAGCACTAGCGGGGGCAGGTCCTACGAGCAGTACTTC

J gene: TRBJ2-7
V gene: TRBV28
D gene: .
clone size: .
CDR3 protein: CASRQEGTEQYF
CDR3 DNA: TGTGCCAGCAGACAAGAGGGAACCGAGCAGTACTTC

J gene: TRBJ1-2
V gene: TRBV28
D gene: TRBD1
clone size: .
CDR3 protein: CASSLTRQGANYGYTF
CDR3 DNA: TGTGCCAGCAGTTTGACCCGACAGGGTGCGAACTATGGCTACACCTTC

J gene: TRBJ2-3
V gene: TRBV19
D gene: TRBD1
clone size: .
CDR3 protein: CASRLTGVSTDTQYF
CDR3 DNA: TGTGCCAGTAGACTGACAGGGGTTAGCACAGATACGCAGTATTTT